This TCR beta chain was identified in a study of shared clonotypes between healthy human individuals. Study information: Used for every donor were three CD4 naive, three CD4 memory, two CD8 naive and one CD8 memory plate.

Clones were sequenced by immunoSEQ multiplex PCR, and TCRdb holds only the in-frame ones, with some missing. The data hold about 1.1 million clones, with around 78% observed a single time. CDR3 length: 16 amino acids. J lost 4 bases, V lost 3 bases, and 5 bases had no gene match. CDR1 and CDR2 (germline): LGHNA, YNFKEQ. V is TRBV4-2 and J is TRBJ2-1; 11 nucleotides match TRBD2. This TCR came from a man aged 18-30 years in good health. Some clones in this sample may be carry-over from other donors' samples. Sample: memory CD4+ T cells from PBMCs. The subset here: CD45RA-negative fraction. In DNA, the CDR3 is TGTGCCAGCAGCCACTCCATAGCGGGAGGGTACAATGAGCAGTTCTTC. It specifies CASSHSIAGGYNEQFF.